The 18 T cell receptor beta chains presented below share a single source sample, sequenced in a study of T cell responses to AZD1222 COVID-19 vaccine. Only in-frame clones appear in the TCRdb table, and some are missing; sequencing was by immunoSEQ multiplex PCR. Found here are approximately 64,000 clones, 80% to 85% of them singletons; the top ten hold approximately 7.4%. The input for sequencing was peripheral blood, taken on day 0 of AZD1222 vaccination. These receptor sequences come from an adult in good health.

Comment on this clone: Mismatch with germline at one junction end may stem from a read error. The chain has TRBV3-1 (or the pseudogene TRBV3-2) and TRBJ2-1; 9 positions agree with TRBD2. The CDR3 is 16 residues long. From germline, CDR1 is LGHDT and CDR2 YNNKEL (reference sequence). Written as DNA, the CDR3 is TGTGCCAGCAGTAACACCGGGACTAGCTCCTTCAATGAGCAGTTCTTC. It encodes CASSNTGTSSFNEQFF.

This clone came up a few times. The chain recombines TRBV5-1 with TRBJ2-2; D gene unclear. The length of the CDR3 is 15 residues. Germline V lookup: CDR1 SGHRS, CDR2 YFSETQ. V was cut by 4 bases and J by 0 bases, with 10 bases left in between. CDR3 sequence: CASSLGDTNTGELFF. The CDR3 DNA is TGCGCCAGCAGCCTTGGAGACACGAACACCGGGGAGCTGTTTTTT.

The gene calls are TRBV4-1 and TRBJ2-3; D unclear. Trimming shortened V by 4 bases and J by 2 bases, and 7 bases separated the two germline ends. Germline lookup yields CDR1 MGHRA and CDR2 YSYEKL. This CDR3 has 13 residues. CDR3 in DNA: TGCGCCAGCAGCCTCAGTCCCACAGATACGCAGTATTTT. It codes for CASSLSPTDTQYF.

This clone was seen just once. The CDR3 region is CASSREGGSPLHF. In nucleotides, the CDR3 is TGTGCCAGCTCCCGTGAGGGAGGATCACCCCTCCACTTT. This rearrangement joins TRBV18 to TRBJ1-6, with D uncertain. The CDR3 consists of 13 residues. V was pared by 6 bases and J by 10 bases, with 13 bases between. The germline V gene encodes CDR1 KGHSH and CDR2 LQKENI.

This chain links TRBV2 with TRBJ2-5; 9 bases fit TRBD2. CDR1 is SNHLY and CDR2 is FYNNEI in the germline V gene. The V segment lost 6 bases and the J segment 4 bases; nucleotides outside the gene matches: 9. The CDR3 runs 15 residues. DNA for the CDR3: TGTGCCAGCAGCCCCCGGGCGGGGGGGCGAGAGACCCAGTACTTC. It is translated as CASSPRAGGRETQYF.

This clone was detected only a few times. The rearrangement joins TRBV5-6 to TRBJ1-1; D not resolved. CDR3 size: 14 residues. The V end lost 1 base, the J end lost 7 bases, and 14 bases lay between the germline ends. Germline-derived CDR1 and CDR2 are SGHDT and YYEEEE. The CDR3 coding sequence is TGTGCCAGCAGCTTGTGGCGTCTCGATAATGAAGCTTTCTTT. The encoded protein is CASSLWRLDNEAFF.

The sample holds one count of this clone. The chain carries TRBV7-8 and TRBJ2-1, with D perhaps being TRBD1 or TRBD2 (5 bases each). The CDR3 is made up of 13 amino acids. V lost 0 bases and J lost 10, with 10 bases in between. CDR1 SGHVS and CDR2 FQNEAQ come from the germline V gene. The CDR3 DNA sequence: TGTGCCAGCAGCTTAGCGGGACCGGCGGAGCAGTTCTTC. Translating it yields CASSLAGPAEQFF. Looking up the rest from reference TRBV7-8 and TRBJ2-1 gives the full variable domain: GAGVSQSPRYKVAKRGQDVALRCDPISGHVSLFWYQQALGQGPEFLTYFQNEAQLDKSGLPSDRFFAERPEGSVSTLKIQRTQQEDSAVYLCASSLAGPAEQFFGPGTRLTVL.

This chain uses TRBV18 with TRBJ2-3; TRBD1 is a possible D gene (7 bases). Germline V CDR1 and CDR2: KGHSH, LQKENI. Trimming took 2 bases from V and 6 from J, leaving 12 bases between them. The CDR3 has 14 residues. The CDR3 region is CASSPAGQLDTQYF. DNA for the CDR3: TGTGCCAGCTCACCAGCGGGACAGTTGGATACGCAGTATTTT.

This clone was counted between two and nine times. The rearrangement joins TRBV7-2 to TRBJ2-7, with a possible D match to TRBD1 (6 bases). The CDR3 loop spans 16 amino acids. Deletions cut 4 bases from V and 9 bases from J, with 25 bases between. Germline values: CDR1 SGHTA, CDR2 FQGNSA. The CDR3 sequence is CASSSQPPGAVPRQYF. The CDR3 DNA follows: TGTGCCAGCAGCTCCCAACCCCCAGGGGCGGTGCCCCGGCAGTACTTC.

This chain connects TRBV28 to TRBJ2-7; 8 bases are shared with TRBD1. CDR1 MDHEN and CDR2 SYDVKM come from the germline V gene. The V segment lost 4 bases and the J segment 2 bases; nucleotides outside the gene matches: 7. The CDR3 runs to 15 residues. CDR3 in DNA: TGTGCCAGCAGTTCTCCCGGACAGGGACCCTACGAGCAGTACTTC. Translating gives CASSSPGQGPYEQYF.

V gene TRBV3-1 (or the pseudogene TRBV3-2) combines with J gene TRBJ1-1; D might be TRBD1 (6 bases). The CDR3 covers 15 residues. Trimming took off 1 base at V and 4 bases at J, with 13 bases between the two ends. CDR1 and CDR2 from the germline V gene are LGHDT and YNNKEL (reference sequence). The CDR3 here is CASSQGSGVSTEAFF. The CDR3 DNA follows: TGTGCCAGCAGCCAAGGGTCAGGGGTTAGCACTGAAGCTTTCTTT.

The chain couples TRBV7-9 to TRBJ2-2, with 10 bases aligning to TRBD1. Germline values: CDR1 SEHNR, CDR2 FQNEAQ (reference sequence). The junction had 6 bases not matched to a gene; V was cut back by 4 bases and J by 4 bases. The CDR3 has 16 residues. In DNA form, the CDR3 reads TGTGCCAGCAGCTCCCGGGACAGGGGCTTCACCGGGGAGCTGTTTTTT. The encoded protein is CASSSRDRGFTGELFF.

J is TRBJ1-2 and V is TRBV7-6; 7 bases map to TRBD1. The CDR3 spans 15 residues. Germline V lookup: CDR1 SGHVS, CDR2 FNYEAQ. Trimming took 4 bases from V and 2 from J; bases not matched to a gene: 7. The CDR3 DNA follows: TGTGCCAGCAGCTCAAGGACAGGCTCCAACTATGGCTACACCTTC. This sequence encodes CASSSRTGSNYGYTF.

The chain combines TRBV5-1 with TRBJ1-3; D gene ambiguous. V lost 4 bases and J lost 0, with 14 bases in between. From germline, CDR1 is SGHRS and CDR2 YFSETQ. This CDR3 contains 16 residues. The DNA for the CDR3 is TGCGCCAGCAGCCCAACCCCCACAGCCTCTGGAAACACCATATATTTT. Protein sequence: CASSPTPTASGNTIYF.

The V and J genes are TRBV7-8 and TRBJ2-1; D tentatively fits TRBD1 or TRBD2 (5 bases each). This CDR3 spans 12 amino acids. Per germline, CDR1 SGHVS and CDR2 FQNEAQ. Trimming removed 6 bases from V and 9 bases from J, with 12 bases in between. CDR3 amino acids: CASRGRGPEQFF. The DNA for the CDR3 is TGTGCCAGCAGGGGACGTGGACCTGAGCAGTTCTTC.

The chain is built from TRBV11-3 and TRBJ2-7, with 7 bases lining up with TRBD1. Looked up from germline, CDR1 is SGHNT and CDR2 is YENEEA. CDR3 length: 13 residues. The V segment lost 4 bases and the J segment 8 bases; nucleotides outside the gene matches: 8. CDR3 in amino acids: CASSSTPQGQQYF. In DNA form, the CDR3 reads TGTGCCAGCAGCTCCACTCCACAGGGGCAGCAGTACTTC.

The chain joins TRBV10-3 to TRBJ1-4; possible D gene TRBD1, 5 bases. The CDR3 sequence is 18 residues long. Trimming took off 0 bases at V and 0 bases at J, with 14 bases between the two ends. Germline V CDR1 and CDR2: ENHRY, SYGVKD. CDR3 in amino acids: CAISESRRGSATNEKLFF. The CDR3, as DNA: TGTGCCATCAGTGAGTCACGAAGGGGATCCGCAACTAATGAAAAACTGTTTTTT.

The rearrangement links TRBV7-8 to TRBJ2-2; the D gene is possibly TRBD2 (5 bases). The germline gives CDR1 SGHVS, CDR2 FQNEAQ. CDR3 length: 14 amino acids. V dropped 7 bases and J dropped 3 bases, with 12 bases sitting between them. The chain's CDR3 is CASTDVEDTGELFF. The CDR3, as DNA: TGTGCCAGCACCGACGTGGAGGACACCGGGGAGCTGTTTTTT.